Below are 22 T cell receptor beta chains sequenced from a single sample in a study of shared clonotypes between healthy human individuals. Repertoires were generated with immunoSEQ multiplex PCR, while TCRdb's copy carries only in-frame clones and drops some. The sample yields approximately 1.4 million clones, approximately 98% seen once. The sequencing sample was made of naive CD4+ T cells sorted from blood. The subset is: CD45RA+ positively selected. The receptors stem from a man aged 25-45 years in good health.

This clone was picked up one time. The gene calls are TRBV5-6 and TRBJ1-2, with a possible D match to TRBD1 (5 bases). CDR3 size: 16 residues. Germline V gene lookup returns CDR1 SGHDT and CDR2 YYEEEE. V was pared by 3 bases and J by 6 bases, with 21 bases between. CDR3: CASSSAPRSWGNGYTF. As DNA, the CDR3 is TGTGCCAGCAGCTCAGCCCCCCGGTCGTGGGGGAATGGCTACACCTTC.

This clone has only one observation. The chain is built from TRBV28 and TRBJ1-1; 8 bases are shared with TRBD1. Germline V gene sequence: CDR1 MDHEN, CDR2 SYDVKM. CDR3 length: 17 amino acids. V was pared by 3 bases and J by 0 bases, with 9 bases of the junction left unmatched. CDR3 in amino acids: CASSFLPGQAVNTEAFF. The CDR3 DNA sequence: TGTGCCAGCAGTTTTCTCCCGGGACAGGCGGTGAACACTGAAGCTTTCTTT.

The J gene is TRBJ2-1, the V gene TRBV19; D is unresolved. This CDR3 is 12 amino acids long. Trimming shortened V by 7 bases and J by 6 bases, and 10 bases separated the two germline ends. Germline V gene sequence: CDR1 LNHDA, CDR2 SQIVND (reference sequence). The DNA of the CDR3 is TGTGCCAGTAAAGACTGGTCCAATGAGCAGTTCTTC. This sequence encodes CASKDWSNEQFF.

The CDR3 spells CASSLQGGNEKLFF. As DNA, the CDR3 is TGTGCCAGCTCACTACAGGGGGGCAATGAAAAACTGTTTTTT. The chain uses TRBV18 and TRBJ1-4, with 8 bases identical to TRBD1. Germline V gene data show CDR1 as KGHSH and CDR2 as LQKENI. This CDR3 has 14 residues. V lost 4 bases to trimming and J lost 5 bases; unmatched junction nucleotides: 3.

Comment on this clone: Mismatch with germline at one junction end may stem from a read error. This specimen includes other DNA sequences encoding the same CDR3. The CDR3 here is CASSQDSLNTGELFF. CDR3 DNA: TGCGCCAGCAGTCAGGACAGTTTGAACACCGGGGAGCTGTTTTTT. The chain recombines TRBV2 with TRBJ2-2, with D possibly matching TRBD1 (6 bases). Germline-derived CDR1 and CDR2 are SNHLY and FYNNEI. The CDR3 is 15 residues long.

In DNA, the CDR3 is TGTGCCAGCAGCCGTCGGGACGCAGGGCACTACGAGCAGTACTTC. Amino acids: CASSRRDAGHYEQYF. This chain joins TRBV5-8 and TRBJ2-7, with D perhaps assigned TRBD1 or TRBD2 (5 bases each). V was trimmed by 4 bases and J by 3 bases, leaving 17 bases between them. CDR1 is SGHTS, CDR2 YDEGEE, per germline. CDR3 length: 15 residues.

The chain carries TRBV15 and TRBJ2-5; 10 bases fit TRBD1. Germline values: CDR1 LNHNV, CDR2 YYDKDF (reference sequence). V shed 0 bases, J shed 6 bases, and the junction held 4 bases outside the gene matches. CDR3 length equals 15 residues. The CDR3 protein is CATSRDRQGAQTQYF. Here the CDR3 DNA reads TGTGCCACCAGCAGAGATCGACAGGGGGCACAGACCCAGTACTTC. The full variable domain, with the rest looked up from reference TRBV15 and TRBJ2-5, is DAMVIQNPRYQVTQFGKPVTLSCSQTLNHNVMYWYQQKSSQAPKLLFHYYDKDFNNEADTPDNFQSRRPNTSFCFLDIRSPGLGDTAMYLCATSRDRQGAQTQYFGPGTRLLVL.

The sample holds one count of this clone. The chain has TRBV2 and TRBJ2-1, with a tentative D call TRBD1 (5 bases). The CDR3 runs to 13 residues. The ends were cut back, 5 bases at V and 8 bases at J, with 13 bases in the middle. CDR1 is SNHLY, CDR2 FYNNEI, per germline. CDR3 loop: CASSNRRLDEQFF. The CDR3 nucleotides are TGTGCCAGCAGTAACAGGCGACTGGATGAGCAGTTCTTC. Filled out from reference TRBV2 and TRBJ2-1, the complete variable domain reads EPEVTQTPSHQVTQMGQEVILRCVPISNHLYFYWYRQILGQKVEFLVSFYNNEISEKSEIFDDQFSVERPDGSNFTLKIRSTKLEDSAMYFCASSNRRLDEQFFGPGTRLTVL.

This clone was found once. The chain employs TRBV2 and TRBJ1-1, with TRBD1 identical over 8 bases. This CDR3 contains 15 residues. V lost 4 bases and J lost 1; bases outside the gene matches: 5. Germline CDR1 SNHLY, CDR2 FYNNEI. This chain's CDR3 is CASSGMGQANTEAFF. The CDR3 nucleotides read TGTGCCAGCAGTGGGATGGGACAGGCGAACACTGAAGCTTTCTTT.

The rearrangement links TRBV5-4 to TRBJ2-1; 7 bases line up with TRBD1. This CDR3 spans 18 amino acids. The germline V gene has CDR1 SGHNT and CDR2 YYREEE (reference sequence). V shed 4 bases and J 0 bases; nucleotides not matched to a gene: 13. This CDR3 reads CASSGYDRASRSYNEQFF. The CDR3 bases are TGTGCCAGCAGCGGGTATGACAGGGCATCACGCTCCTACAATGAGCAGTTCTTC.

The J gene is TRBJ1-2, the V gene TRBV6-5, with D hard to call. V gave up 3 bases and J gave up 10 bases, with 18 bases separating them. The V gene's germline CDR1 is MNHEY and CDR2 SVGAGI. CDR3 length equals 14 residues. The CDR3 DNA reads TGTGCCAGCAGTTATTCCGGGCCCCAAGGAGACTACACCTTC. Its translation: CASSYSGPQGDYTF.

The gene calls are TRBV5-6 and TRBJ2-7, with 12 positions matching TRBD1. Germline trimming cut 4 bases from V and 7 bases from J; bases unmatched to any gene: 9. The CDR3 is 15 residues long. Germline V CDR1 and CDR2: SGHDT, YYEEEE. The CDR3 spells CASSKPGQGAREQYF. The CDR3 bases are TGTGCCAGCAGCAAACCGGGACAGGGGGCGCGGGAGCAGTACTTC.

This chain uses TRBV6-6 with TRBJ1-4; no clear D gene. CDR1 and CDR2 from the germline V gene are MNHNY and SVGAGI (reference sequence). Trimming pared 6 bases from V and 0 bases from J, leaving 14 bases between. CDR3 length: 16 amino acids. The DNA of the CDR3 is TGTGCCAGCAGCCAACTCTTCGGTGCAACTAATGAAAAACTGTTTTTT. It specifies CASSQLFGATNEKLFF.

This rearrangement joins TRBV5-4 to TRBJ2-1, with 7 bases fitting TRBD2. The CDR3 extends over 14 amino acids. CDR1 and CDR2 from the germline V gene are SGHNT and YYREEE (reference sequence). The V gene end was trimmed by 4 bases and the J gene end by 9 bases; junction bases not matched to a gene: 10. The DNA of the CDR3 is TGTGCCAGCAGCACTCCATCGGGGGGAGGTGAGCAGTTCTTC. Its translation: CASSTPSGGGEQFF. The variable domain in full, with the rest retrieved from reference TRBV5-4 and TRBJ2-1, is ETGVTQSPTHLIKTRGQQVTLRCSSQSGHNTVSWYQQALGQGPQFIFQYYREEENGRGNFPPRFSGLQFPNYSSELNVNALELDDSALYLCASSTPSGGGEQFFGPGTRLTVL.

The chain joins TRBV5-1 to TRBJ2-1; maybe TRBD2 (5 bases). In germline, CDR1 is SGHRS, CDR2 YFSETQ. V was pared by 0 bases and J by 0 bases, with 13 bases between. CDR3 length: 17 amino acids. CDR3 nucleotides: TGCGCCAGCAGCTTGGTACTAGGCGGATCCTCCTACAATGAGCAGTTCTTC. Its protein product is CASSLVLGGSSYNEQFF.

The V call is TRBV27, the J call TRBJ2-7; no clear D. Germline assignment: CDR1 MNHEY and CDR2 SMNVEV (reference sequence). CDR3 length: 14 amino acids. The V end was cut by 2 bases, the J end by 2 bases, with 10 bases between. The CDR3 DNA reads TGTGCCAGCAGTTTAATCGGCGTAACCTACGAGCAGTACTTC. Its protein is CASSLIGVTYEQYF.

The V gene is TRBV5-1, the J gene TRBJ2-7; D is uncertain. V was shortened by 1 base and J by 2 bases, with 10 bases between the two germline ends. Per the germline V gene, CDR1 is SGHRS and CDR2 is YFSETQ. The CDR3 contains 14 residues. The CDR3 loop is CASSLNPETYEQYF. The CDR3 coding sequence is TGCGCCAGCAGCTTGAACCCCGAGACCTACGAGCAGTACTTC.

The table lists this clone with a count of one. The CDR3: CASSTWAGGSYNEQFF. CDR3 DNA: TGCGCCAGCAGCACGTGGGCTGGAGGTTCCTACAATGAGCAGTTCTTC. V is TRBV5-1 and J is TRBJ2-1; tentatively, D is TRBD2 (5 bases). CDR1 is SGHRS, CDR2 YFSETQ, per germline. The germline V and J ends were trimmed by 4 bases and 1 base, with 15 bases remaining between them. The CDR3 length is 16 residues.

The chain is built from TRBV19 and TRBJ1-2; tentatively, D is TRBD1 (5 bases). Trimming removed 5 bases from V and 3 bases from J, with 13 bases in between. CDR1 and CDR2 from the germline V gene are LNHDA and SQIVND (reference sequence). CDR3 length: 14 residues. Written as DNA, the CDR3 is TGTGCCAGTAGTTTGGGGACGACGTACTATGGCTACACCTTC. Residues: CASSLGTTYYGYTF.

The chain uses TRBV2 and TRBJ2-7; TRBD1 aligns across 8 bases. V trimming: 4 bases; J trimming: 7 bases; junction bases outside the gene matches: 12. Germline assignment: CDR1 SNHLY and CDR2 FYNNEI. The CDR3 spans 15 residues. The CDR3 loop is CASSAFDRGTREQYF. The CDR3 DNA follows: TGTGCCAGCAGTGCCTTTGACAGGGGTACGAGGGAGCAGTACTTC.

The chain links TRBV9 to TRBJ2-5; 7 bases fit TRBD1. J gave up 1 base and V 0 bases, and 3 bases lay outside the gene matches. Germline V gene sequence: CDR1 SGDLS, CDR2 YYNGEE. The CDR3 has 15 residues. DNA for the CDR3: TGTGCCAGCAGCGTAGTGGCAGGGGGCCAAGAGACCCAGTACTTC. Protein: CASSVVAGGQETQYF.

This chain uses TRBV4-1 with TRBJ2-7, with unresolved D. This CDR3 contains 14 residues. Germline loops: CDR1 MGHRA, CDR2 YSYEKL. The V and J ends lost 0 bases and 0 bases respectively, with 6 bases between them. CDR3 sequence: CASSQETDSYEQYF. DNA of the CDR3: TGCGCCAGCAGCCAAGAAACCGACTCCTACGAGCAGTACTTC.